This TCR beta chain is drawn from a study of T cells in Graves' hyperthyroidism and ophthalmopathy. Study-wide points: A model built on 13 V-J features separated ophthalmopathy from stable hyperthyroidism. The model predicted ophthalmopathy a median around six months before onset.

The PBMCs studied were ones that came from roughly 11 ml fresh peripheral blood. This clonotype has more than one count but fewer than ten. The antigen is not known. CDR3 length equals 16 residues. V gave up 6 bases and J gave up 5 bases; unmatched junction bases: 13. Germline V gene data show CDR1 as KGHSH and CDR2 as LQKENI. RNA transcripts gave rise to amplified TCR beta CDR3 regions. Researchers ran a first-round RT-PCR on the TCR CDR3 using the HTBI primer set. TCRdb itself ran the multiplex PCR reads through MiXCR, one entry per CDR3 protein. The sample contains about 420,000 distinct CDR3 sequences, about 15% of which appear only once.

The V and J genes are TRBV18 and TRBJ2-5; 9 bases map to TRBD1. Sequencing was done on a sample of blood. The receptor comes from a woman younger than 35 with Graves' hyperthyroidism. The CDR3 spells CASSLLRTGELETQYF. CDR3 coding DNA: TGTGCCAGCTCTCTTTTAAGGACAGGGGAATTGGAGACCCAGTACTTC.